This T cell receptor beta chain was obtained from a study of T cell repertoires in cytomegalovirus infection. The wider study: CMV epitopes that were recently identified and HLA-C-restricted were used alongside well-studied HLA-B-restricted ones. A matching HLA type, together with CMV infection, was signaled by public TCR beta signatures. Study-level results: HLA-C-restricted CMV-specific TCR beta clonotypes were dominant in the ex vivo response.

This clonotype has only a few counts. Antigen unknown. The V and J ends lost 9 bases and 8 bases, in that order; junction bases with no gene match: 10. Germline V gene data show CDR1 as WSHSY and CDR2 as SAAADI. The CDR3 contains 13 residues. TCRdb processed the reads anew with MiXCR; each CDR3 protein has one entry. The table lists 700,000 to 950,000 distinct CDR3 sequences, 30% to 35% of them singletons. J is TRBJ2-1 and V is TRBV10-2; 7 bases fit TRBD1. The clonotype comes from a human donor in good health (CMV status not recorded). Some clones in this sample may be carry-over from other donors' samples. Specimen: cultured CD8+ T cells from PBMCs, collected from culture after CMV antigen stimulation. CDR3 nucleotides: TGCGCCAGTACCGCCAGGGGGAAGGATGAGCAGTTCTTC. Translation gives CASTARGKDEQFF.